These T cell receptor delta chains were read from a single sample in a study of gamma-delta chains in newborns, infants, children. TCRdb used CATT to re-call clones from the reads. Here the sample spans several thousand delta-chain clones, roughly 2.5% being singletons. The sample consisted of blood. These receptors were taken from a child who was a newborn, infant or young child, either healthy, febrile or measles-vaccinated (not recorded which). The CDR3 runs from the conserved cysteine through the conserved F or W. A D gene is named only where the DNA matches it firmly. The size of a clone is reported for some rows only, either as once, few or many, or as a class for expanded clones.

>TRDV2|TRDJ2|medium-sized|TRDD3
CACDTVGDQALTAQLFF
TGTGCCTGTGACACAGTGGGGGACCAAGCTTTGACAGCACAACTCTTCTTT
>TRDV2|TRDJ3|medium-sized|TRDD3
CACDTGLGALSWDTRQMFF
TGTGCCTGTGACACCGGTCTGGGGGCCCTCTCCTGGGACACCCGACAGATGTTTTTC
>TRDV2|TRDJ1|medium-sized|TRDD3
CACDTLGDTWGKLIF
TGTGCCTGTGACACGCTGGGGGATACCTGGGGTAAACTCATCTTT
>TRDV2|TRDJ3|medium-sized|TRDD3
CACDTVGDTTWDTRQMFF
TGTGCCTGTGACACCGTGGGGGATACGACCTGGGACACCCGACAGATGTTTTTC
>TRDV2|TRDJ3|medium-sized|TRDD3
CACDSVLGDTRWDTRQMFF
TGTGCCTGTGACTCCGTACTGGGGGATACCCGCTGGGACACCCGACAGATGTTTTTC
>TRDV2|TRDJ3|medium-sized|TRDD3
CACDTVLGRDTKPWDTRQMFF
TGTGCCTGTGACACCGTTCTCGGGAGGGATACGAAGCCCTGGGACACCCGACAGATGTTTTTC
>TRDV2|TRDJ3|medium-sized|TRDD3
CACDRLGDSSWDTRQMFF
TGTGCCTGTGACCGACTGGGGGATAGCTCCTGGGACACCCGACAGATGTTTTTC
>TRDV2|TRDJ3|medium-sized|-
CACDTVVGRSWDTRQMFF
TGTGCCTGTGACACCGTGGTGGGCCGCTCCTGGGACACCCGACAGATGTTTTTC
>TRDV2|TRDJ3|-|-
CACDPVTWDTRQMFF
TGTGCCTGTGACCCTGTTACCTGGGACACCCGACAGATGTTTTTC
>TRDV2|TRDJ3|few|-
CACDTGWNSSWDTRQIFF
TGTGCCTGTGACACCGGATGGAATAGCTCCTGGGACACCCGACAGATATTTTTC
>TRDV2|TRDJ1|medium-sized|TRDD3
CACDTLGAWYTDKLIF
TGTGCCTGTGACACGCTGGGGGCTTGGTACACCGATAAACTCATCTTT
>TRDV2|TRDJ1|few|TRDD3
CACDTVHYWGDNTDKLIF
TGTGCCTGTGACACCGTGCATTACTGGGGGGATAACACCGATAAACTCATCTTT